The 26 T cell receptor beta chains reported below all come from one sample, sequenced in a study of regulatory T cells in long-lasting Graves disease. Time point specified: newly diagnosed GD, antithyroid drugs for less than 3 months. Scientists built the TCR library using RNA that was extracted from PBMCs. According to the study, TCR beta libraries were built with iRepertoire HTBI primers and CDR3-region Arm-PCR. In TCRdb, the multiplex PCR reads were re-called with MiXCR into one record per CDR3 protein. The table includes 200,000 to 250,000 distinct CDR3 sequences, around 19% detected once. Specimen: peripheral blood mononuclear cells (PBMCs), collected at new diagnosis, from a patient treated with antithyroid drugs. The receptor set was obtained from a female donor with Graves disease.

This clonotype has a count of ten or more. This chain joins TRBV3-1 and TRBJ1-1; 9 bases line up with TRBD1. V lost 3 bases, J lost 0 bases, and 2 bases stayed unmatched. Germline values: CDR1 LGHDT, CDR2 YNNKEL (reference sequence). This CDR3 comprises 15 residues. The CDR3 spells CASSHRTGVNTEAFF. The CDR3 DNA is TGTGCCAGCAGCCACCGGACAGGGGTGAACACTGAAGCTTTCTTT.

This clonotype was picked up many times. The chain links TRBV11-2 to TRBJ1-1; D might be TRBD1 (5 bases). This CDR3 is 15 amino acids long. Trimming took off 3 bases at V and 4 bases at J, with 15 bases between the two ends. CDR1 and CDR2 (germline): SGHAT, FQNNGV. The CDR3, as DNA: TGTGCCAGCAGCTTTGTGGCCAGGGACGGCACTGAAGCTTTCTTT. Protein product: CASSFVARDGTEAFF.

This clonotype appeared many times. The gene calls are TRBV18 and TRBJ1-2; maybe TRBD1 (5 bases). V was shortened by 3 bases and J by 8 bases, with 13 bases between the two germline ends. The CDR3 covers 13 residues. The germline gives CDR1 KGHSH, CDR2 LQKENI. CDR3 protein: CASSPGTAIGYTF. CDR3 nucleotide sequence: TGTGCCAGCTCACCGGGGACGGCGATCGGCTACACCTTC.

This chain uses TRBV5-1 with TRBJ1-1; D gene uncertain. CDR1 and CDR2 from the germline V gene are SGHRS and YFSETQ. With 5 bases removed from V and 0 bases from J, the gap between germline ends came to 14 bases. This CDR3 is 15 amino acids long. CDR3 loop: CASSLTTRMNTEAFF. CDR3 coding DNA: TGCGCCAGCAGTCTTACGACAAGGATGAACACTGAAGCTTTCTTT.

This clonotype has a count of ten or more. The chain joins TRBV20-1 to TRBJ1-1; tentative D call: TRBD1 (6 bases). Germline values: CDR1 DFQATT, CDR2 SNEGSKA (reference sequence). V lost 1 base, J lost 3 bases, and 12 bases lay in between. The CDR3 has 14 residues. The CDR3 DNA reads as TGCAGTGCTAGAGCAGGGGTCGACTACACTGAAGCTTTCTTT. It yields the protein CSARAGVDYTEAFF.

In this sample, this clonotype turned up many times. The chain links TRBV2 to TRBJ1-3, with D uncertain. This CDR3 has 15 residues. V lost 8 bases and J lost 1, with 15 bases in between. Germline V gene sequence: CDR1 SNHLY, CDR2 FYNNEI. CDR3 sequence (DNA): TGTGCCAGCGCTCCCTATGGACCATCTGGAAACACCATATATTTT. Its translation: CASAPYGPSGNTIYF. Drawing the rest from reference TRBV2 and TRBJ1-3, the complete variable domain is EPEVTQTPSHQVTQMGQEVILRCVPISNHLYFYWYRQILGQKVEFLVSFYNNEISEKSEIFDDQFSVERPDGSNFTLKIRSTKLEDSAMYFCASAPYGPSGNTIYFGEGSWLTVV.

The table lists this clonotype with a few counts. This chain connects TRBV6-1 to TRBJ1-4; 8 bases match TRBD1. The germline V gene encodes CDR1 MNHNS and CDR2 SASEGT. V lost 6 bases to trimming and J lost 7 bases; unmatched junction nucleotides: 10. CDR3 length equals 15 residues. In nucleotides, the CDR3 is TGTGCCAGCAGCCCCGACCCCGGGACAGGTGAAAAACTGTTTTTT. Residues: CASSPDPGTGEKLFF.

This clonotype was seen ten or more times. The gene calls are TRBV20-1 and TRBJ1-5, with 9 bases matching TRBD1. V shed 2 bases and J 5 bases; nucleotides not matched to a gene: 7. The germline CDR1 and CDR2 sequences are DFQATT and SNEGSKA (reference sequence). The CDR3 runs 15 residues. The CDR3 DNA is TGCAGTGCTAGACCGGGACAGGGAAATCATCAGCCCCAGCATTTT. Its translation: CSARPGQGNHQPQHF.

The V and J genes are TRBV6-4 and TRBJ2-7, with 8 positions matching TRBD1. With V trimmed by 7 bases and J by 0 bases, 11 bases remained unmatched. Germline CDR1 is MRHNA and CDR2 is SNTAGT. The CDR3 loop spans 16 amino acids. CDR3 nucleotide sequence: TGTGCCAGCAACCTTTCCGGACAGGGAGCCTCCTACGAGCAGTACTTC. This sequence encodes CASNLSGQGASYEQYF.

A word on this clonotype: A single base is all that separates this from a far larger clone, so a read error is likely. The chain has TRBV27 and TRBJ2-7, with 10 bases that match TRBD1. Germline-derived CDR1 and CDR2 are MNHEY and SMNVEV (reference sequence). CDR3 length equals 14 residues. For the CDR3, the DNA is TGTGCCAGCATAGGGGGACAGGGGACCTACGGGCAGTACTTC. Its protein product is CASIGGQGTYGQYF.

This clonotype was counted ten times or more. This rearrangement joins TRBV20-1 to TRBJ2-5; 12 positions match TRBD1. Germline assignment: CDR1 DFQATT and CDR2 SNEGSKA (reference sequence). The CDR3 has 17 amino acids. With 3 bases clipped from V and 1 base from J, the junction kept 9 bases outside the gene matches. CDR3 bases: TGCAGTGCTAGCTCCGGGACAGGGGGCAAACTCCAAGAGACCCAGTACTTC. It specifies CSASSGTGGKLQETQYF.

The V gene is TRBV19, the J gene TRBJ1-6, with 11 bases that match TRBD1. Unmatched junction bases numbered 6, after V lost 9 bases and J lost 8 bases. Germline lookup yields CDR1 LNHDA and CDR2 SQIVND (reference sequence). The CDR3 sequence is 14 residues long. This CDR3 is CASRTGGGDSPLHF. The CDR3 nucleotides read TGTGCCAGCAGGACAGGGGGCGGGGATTCACCCCTCCACTTT.

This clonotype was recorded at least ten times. The CDR3 sequence: CASSRSGDTQYF. For the CDR3, the DNA is TGTGCCAGCAGCCGGAGTGGAGATACGCAGTATTTT. The gene calls are TRBV11-2 and TRBJ2-3; no definite D call. The CDR3 runs 12 residues. Germline V CDR1 and CDR2: SGHAT, FQNNGV. V dropped 5 bases and J dropped 5 bases, with 8 bases sitting between them.

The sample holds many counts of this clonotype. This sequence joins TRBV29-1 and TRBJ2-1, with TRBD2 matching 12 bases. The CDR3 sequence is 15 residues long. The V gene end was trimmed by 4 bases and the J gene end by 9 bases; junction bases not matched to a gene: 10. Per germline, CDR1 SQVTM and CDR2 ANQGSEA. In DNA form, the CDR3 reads TGCAGCGTTGGGGGAACTAGCGGGAGGCGTAGTGAGCAGTTCTTC. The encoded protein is CSVGGTSGRRSEQFF.

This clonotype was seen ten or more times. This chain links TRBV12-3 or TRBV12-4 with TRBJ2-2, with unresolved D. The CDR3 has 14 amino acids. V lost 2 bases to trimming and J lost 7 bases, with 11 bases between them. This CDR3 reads CASSLRPFGGELFF. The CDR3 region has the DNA TGTGCCAGCAGTTTAAGGCCATTCGGCGGGGAGCTGTTTTTT.

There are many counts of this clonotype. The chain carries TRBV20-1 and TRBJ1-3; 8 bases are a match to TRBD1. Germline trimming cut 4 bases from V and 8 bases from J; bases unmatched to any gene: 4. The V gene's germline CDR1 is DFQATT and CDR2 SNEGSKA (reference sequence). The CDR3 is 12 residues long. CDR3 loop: CSATGGLDTIYF. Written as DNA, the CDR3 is TGCAGTGCTACAGGGGGCCTAGACACCATATATTTT.

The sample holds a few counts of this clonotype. The CDR3: CASGSGSPGGKEQFF. The CDR3, as DNA: TGTGCCAGCGGTAGCGGGAGTCCCGGGGGGAAAGAGCAGTTCTTC. The chain has TRBV7-3 and TRBJ2-1, with 9 bases fitting TRBD2. J lost 10 bases, V lost 8 bases, and 15 bases had no gene match. This CDR3 has 15 amino acids. Germline CDR1 and CDR2: SGHTA and FQGTGA.

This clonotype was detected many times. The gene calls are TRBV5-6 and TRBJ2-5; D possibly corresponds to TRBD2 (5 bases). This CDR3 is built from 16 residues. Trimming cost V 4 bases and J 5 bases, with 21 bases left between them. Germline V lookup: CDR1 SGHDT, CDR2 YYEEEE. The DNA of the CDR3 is TGTGCCAGCAGCCCCGGCTTGAGGGAAGGATACGAGACCCAGTACTTC. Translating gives CASSPGLREGYETQYF. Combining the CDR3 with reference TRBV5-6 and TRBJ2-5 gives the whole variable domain DAGVTQSPTHLIKTRGQQVTLRCSPKSGHDTVSWYQQALGQGPQFIFQYYEEEERQRGNFPDRFSGHQFPNYSSELNVNALLLGDSALYLCASSPGLREGYETQYFGPGTRLLVL.

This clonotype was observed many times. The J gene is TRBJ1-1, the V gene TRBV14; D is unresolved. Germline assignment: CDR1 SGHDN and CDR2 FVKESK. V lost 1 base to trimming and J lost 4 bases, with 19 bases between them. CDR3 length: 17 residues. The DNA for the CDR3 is TGTGCCAGCAGCCAAGGGTGGGGTCGACTGACGGGCACTGAAGCTTTCTTT. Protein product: CASSQGWGRLTGTEAFF.

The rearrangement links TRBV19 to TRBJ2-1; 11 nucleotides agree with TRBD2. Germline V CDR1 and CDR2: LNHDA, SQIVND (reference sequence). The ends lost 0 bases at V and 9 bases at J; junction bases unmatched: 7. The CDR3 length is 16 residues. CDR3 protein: CASSIDLAGGLSEQFF. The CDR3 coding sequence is TGTGCCAGTAGTATAGACCTAGCGGGAGGCTTGAGTGAGCAGTTCTTC. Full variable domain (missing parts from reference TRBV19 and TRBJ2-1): DGGITQSPKYLFRKEGQNVTLSCEQNLNHDAMYWYRQDPGQGLRLIYYSQIVNDFQKGDIAEGYSVSREKKESFPLTVTSAQKNPTAFYLCASSIDLAGGLSEQFFGPGTRLTVL.

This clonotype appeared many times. DNA for the CDR3: TGTGCCAGCAGCCGGGACAGGGGTTCACCCCTCCACTTT. Amino acids: CASSRDRGSPLHF. V is TRBV6-1 and J is TRBJ1-6; 10 bases are shared with TRBD1. Looked up from germline, CDR1 is MNHNS and CDR2 is SASEGT. Losses at the gene ends were 6 bases for V and 9 bases for J; bases not matched to a gene: 2. The CDR3 consists of 13 residues.

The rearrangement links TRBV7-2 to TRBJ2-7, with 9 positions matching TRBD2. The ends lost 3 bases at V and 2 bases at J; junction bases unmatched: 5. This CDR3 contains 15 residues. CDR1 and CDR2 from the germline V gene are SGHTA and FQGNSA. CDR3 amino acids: CASSFRAGGTYEQYF. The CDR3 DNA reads TGTGCCAGCAGCTTTCGAGCGGGAGGAACCTACGAGCAGTACTTC.

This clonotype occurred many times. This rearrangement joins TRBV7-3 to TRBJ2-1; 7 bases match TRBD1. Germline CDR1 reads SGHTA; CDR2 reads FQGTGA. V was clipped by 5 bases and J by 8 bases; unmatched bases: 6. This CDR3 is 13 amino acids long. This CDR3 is CASSPSGGYEQFF. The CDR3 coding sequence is TGTGCCAGCAGCCCCTCAGGGGGATATGAGCAGTTCTTC.

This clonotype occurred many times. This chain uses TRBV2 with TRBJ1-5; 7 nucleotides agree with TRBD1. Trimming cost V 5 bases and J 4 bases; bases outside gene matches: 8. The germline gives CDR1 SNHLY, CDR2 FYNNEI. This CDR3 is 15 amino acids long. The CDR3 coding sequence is TGTGCCAGCAGTAAGGGGGCAAGGACAAATCAGCCCCAGCATTTT. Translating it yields CASSKGARTNQPQHF.

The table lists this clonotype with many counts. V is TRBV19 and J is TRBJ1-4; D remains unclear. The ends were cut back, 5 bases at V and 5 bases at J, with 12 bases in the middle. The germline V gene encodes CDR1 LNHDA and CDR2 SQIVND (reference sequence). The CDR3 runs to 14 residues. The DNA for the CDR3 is TGTGCCAGTAGTCCGCGAGGACCAAATGAAAAACTGTTTTTT. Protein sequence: CASSPRGPNEKLFF.

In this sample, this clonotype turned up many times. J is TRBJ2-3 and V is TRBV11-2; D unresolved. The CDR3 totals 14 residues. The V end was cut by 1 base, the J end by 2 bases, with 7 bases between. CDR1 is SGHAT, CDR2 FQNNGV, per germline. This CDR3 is CASSLGLYTDTQYF. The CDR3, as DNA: TGTGCCAGCAGCTTAGGGCTATACACAGATACGCAGTATTTT. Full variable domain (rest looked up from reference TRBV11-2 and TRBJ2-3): EAGVAQSPRYKIIEKRQSVAFWCNPISGHATLYWYQQILGQGPKLLIQFQNNGVVDDSQLPKDRFSAERLKGVDSTLKIQPAKLEDSAVYLCASSLGLYTDTQYFGPGTRLTVL.